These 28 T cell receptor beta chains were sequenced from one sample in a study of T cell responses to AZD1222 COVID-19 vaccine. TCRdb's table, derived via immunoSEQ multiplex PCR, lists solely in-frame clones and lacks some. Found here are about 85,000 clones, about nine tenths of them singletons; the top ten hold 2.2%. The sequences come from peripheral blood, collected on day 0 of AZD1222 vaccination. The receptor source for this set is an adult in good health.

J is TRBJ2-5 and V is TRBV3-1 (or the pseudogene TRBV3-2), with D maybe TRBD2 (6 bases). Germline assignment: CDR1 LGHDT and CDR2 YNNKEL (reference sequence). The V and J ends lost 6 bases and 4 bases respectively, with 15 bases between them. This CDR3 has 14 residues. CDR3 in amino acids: CASSPGTPRETQYF. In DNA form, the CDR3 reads TGTGCCAGCAGTCCCGGGACTCCCCGAGAGACCCAGTACTTC.

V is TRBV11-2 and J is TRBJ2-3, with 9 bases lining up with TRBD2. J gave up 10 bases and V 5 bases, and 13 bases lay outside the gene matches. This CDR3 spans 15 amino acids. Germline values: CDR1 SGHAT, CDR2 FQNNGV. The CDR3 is CASSPLLVAGEAQYF. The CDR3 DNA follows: TGTGCCAGCAGCCCCCTGCTGGTAGCGGGAGAGGCGCAGTATTTT.

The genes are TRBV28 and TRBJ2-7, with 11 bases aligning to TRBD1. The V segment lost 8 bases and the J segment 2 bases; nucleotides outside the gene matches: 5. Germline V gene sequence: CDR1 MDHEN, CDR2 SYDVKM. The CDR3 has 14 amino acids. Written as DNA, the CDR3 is TGTGCCAGCCGGACAGGGGGCTTTACCTACGAGCAGTACTTC. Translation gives CASRTGGFTYEQYF. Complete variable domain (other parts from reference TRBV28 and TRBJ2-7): DVKVTQSSRYLVKRTGEKVFLECVQDMDHENMFWYRQDPGLGLRLIYFSYDVKMKEKGDIPEGYSVSREKKERFSLILESASTNQTSMYLCASRTGGFTYEQYFGPGTRLTVT.

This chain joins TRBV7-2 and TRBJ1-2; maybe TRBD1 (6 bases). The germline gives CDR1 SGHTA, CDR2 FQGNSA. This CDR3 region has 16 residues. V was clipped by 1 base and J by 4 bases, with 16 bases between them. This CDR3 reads CASSLGPGGSGYGYTF. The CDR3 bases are TGTGCCAGCAGCTTAGGGCCGGGGGGCTCGGGCTATGGCTACACCTTC.

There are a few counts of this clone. In DNA, the CDR3 is TGTGCCAGCAGCCCTACTTTCCTTAACTATGGCTACACCTTC. Translating it yields CASSPTFLNYGYTF. This rearrangement joins TRBV2 to TRBJ1-2; no clear D. Trimming pared 6 bases from V and 1 base from J, leaving 12 bases between. The CDR3 is 14 amino acids. Germline-derived CDR1 and CDR2 are SNHLY and FYNNEI.

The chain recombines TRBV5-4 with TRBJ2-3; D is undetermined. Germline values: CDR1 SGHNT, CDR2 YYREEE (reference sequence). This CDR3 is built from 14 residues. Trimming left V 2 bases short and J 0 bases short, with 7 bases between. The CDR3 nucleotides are TGTGCCAGCAGCTTATTGGACAGCACAGATACGCAGTATTTT. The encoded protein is CASSLLDSTDTQYF.

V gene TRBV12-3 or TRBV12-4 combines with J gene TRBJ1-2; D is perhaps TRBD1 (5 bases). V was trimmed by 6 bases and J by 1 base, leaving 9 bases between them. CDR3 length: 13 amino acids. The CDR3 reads CASSRGVNYGYTF. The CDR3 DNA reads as TGTGCCAGCAGCCGGGGGGTTAACTATGGCTACACCTTC.

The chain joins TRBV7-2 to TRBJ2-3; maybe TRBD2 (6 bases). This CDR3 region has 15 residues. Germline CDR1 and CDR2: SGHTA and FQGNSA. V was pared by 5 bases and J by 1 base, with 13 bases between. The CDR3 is CASSAAGLGTDTQYF. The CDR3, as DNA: TGTGCCAGCAGCGCCGCGGGACTTGGCACAGATACGCAGTATTTT.

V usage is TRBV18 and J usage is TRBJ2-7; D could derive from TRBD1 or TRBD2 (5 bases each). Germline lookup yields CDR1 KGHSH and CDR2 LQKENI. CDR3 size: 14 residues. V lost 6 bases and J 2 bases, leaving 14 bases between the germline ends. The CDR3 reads CASSIGTITYEQYF. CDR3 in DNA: TGTGCCAGCTCCATCGGGACGATTACCTACGAGCAGTACTTC.

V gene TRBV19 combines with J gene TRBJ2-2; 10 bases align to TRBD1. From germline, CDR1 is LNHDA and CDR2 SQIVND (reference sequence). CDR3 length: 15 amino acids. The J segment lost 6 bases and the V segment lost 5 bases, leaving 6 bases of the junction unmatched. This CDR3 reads CASSLTGGASGELFF. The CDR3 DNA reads TGTGCCAGTAGTTTGACAGGGGGCGCCTCCGGGGAGCTGTTTTTT.

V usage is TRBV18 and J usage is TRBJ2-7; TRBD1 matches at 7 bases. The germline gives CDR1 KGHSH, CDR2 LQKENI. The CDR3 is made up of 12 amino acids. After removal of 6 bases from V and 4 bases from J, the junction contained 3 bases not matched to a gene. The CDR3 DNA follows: TGTGCCAGCTCCCGGGACAGATACGAGCAGTACTTC. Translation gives CASSRDRYEQYF.

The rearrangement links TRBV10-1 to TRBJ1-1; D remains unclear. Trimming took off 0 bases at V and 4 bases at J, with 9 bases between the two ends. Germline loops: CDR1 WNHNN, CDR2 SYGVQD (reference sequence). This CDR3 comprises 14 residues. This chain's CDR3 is CASSESSQFTEAFF. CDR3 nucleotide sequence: TGCGCCAGCAGTGAGTCCAGCCAATTCACTGAAGCTTTCTTT.

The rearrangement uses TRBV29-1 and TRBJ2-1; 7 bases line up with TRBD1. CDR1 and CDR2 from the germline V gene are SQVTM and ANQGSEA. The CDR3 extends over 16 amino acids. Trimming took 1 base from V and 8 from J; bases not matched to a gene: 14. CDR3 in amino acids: CSVEGDDRVGVYEQFF. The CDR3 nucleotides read TGCAGCGTTGAAGGGGACGACAGGGTAGGAGTCTATGAGCAGTTCTTC.

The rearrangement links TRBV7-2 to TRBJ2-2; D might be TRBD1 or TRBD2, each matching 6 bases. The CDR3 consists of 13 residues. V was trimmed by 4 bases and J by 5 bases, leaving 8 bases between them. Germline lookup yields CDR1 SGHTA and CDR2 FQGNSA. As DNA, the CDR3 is TGTGCCAGCAGCTGGAGGGGGACCGGGGAGCTGTTTTTT. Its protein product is CASSWRGTGELFF.

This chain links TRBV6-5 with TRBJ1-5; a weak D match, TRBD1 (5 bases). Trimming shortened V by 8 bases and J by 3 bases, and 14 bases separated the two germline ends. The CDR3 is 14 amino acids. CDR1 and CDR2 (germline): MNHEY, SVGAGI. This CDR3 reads CASGVGGSNQPQHF. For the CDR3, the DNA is TGTGCCAGCGGGGTCGGGGGATCCAATCAGCCCCAGCATTTT.

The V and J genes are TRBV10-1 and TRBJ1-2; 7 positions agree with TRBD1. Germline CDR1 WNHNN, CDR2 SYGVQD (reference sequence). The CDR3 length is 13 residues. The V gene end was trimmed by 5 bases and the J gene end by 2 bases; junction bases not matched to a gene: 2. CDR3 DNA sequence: TGCGCCAGCAGTTTGGGACAGAACTATGGCTACACCTTC. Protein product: CASSLGQNYGYTF.

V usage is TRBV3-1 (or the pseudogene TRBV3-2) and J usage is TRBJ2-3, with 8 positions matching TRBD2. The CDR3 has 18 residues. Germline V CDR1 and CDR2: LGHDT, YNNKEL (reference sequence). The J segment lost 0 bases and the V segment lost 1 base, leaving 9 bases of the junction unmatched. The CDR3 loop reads CASSQVTSTSDSTDTQYF. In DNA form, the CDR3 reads TGTGCCAGCAGCCAAGTCACCTCGACTAGCGACAGCACAGATACGCAGTATTTT.

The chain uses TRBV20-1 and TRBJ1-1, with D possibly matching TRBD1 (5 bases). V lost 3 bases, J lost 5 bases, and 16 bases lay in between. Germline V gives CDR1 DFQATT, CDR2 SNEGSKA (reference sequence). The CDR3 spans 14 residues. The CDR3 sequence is CSASRGQGGTEAFF. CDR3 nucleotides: TGCAGTGCTAGTAGAGGGCAGGGAGGTACTGAAGCTTTCTTT.

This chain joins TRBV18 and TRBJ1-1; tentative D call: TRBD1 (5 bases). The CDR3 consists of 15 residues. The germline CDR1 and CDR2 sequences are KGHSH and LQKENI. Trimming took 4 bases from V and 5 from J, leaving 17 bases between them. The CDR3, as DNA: TGTGCCAGCTCACGCCTCGATGGGGGTAAAACTGAAGCTTTCTTT. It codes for CASSRLDGGKTEAFF.

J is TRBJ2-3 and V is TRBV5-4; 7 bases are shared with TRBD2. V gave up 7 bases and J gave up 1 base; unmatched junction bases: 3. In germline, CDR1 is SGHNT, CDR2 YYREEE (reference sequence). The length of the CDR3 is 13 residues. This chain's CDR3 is CASGRAGTDTQYF. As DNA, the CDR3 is TGTGCCAGCGGGAGGGCAGGCACAGATACGCAGTATTTT.

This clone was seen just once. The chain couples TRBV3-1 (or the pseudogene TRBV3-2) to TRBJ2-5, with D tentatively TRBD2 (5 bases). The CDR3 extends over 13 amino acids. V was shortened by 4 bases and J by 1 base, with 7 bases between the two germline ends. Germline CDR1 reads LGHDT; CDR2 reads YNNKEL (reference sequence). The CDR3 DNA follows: TGTGCCAGCAGCCGCCGGGGCCAAGAGACCCAGTACTTC. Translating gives CASSRRGQETQYF.

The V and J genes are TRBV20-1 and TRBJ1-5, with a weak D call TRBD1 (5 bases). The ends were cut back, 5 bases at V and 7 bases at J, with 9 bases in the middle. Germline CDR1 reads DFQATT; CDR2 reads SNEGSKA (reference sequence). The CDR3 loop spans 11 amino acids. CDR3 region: CSASQGQPQHF. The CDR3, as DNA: TGCAGTGCTTCCCAGGGACAGCCCCAGCATTTT.

The CDR3 DNA reads as TGTGCCAGCAGCTTAGAAGGGCTAGCGGGCTACGAGCAGTACTTC. It specifies CASSLEGLAGYEQYF. The gene calls are TRBV6-5 and TRBJ2-7; 8 bases fit TRBD2. The junction had 10 bases not matched to a gene; V was cut back by 6 bases and J by 3 bases. The CDR3 has 15 residues. Germline CDR1 is MNHEY and CDR2 is SVGAGI.

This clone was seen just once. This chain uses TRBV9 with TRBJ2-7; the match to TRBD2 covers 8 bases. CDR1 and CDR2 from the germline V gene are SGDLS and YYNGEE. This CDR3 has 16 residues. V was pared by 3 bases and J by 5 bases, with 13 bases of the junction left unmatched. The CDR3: CASSAGGQGLFHEQYF. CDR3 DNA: TGTGCCAGCAGCGCGGGAGGGCAGGGCTTGTTCCACGAGCAGTACTTC.

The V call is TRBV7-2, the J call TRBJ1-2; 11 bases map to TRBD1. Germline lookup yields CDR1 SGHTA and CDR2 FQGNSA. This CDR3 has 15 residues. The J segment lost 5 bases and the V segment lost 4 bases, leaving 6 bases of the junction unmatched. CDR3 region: CASSSTGTGGYGYTF. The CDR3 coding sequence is TGTGCCAGCAGCTCCACCGGGACAGGGGGGTATGGCTACACCTTC.

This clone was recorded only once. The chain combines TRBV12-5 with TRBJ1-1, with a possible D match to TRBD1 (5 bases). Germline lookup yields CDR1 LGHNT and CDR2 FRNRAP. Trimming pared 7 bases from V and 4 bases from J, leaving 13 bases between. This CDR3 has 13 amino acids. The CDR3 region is CASVRGLSTEAFF. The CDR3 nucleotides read TGTGCTAGTGTTCGGGGGTTATCCACTGAAGCTTTCTTT.

CDR3 coding DNA: TGCGCCAGCAGTGCTTACGTGGGGTATGAAGCTTTCTTT. Protein product: CASSAYVGYEAFF. V usage is TRBV10-2 and J usage is TRBJ1-1; D is unclear. The V end lost 4 bases, the J end lost 7 bases, and 13 bases lay between the germline ends. The CDR3 covers 13 residues. Germline V CDR1 and CDR2: WSHSY, SAAADI.

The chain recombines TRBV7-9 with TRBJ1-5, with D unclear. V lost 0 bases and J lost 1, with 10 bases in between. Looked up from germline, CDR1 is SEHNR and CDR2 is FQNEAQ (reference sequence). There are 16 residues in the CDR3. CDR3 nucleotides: TGTGCCAGCAGCTTAGCACAAGGTGGCAGCAATCAGCCCCAGCATTTT. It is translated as CASSLAQGGSNQPQHF.